This T cell receptor beta chain was sequenced in a study of blood T cell repertoires in COVID-19. In the study overall: Acute-phase and convalescent COVID-19 samples originated in the United States, Italy and Spain. The cDNA or gDNA used as material had been derived from T cells, B-cell-depleted T cells, or PBMCs.

The protocol was immunoSEQ multiplex PCR, while the TCRdb copy is restricted to in-frame clones and leaves out a portion. Of around 700,000 clones listed, 90% are singletons. The CDR3 extends over 13 amino acids. Trimming left V 4 bases short and J 6 bases short, with 11 bases between. Germline CDR1 KGHDR, CDR2 SFDVKD. The sample consisted of peripheral blood. The receptor was derived from a woman between 18 and 30 years old with acute or convalescent COVID-19. V usage is TRBV24-1 and J usage is TRBJ1-2; D gene uncertain. The CDR3 reads CATSDPQEDGYTF. In DNA form, the CDR3 reads TGTGCCACCAGTGACCCCCAGGAAGATGGCTACACCTTC.